Following are 18 T cell receptor beta chains from one sample sequenced in a study of cytomegalovirus exposure and HLA in healthy donors. The PCR had 60 Vbeta and 13 Jbeta primers. Clones were read by immunoSEQ multiplex PCR, and TCRdb kept only the in-frame ones, dropping some. Of 130,000 or so clones listed, roughly 60% are singletons. The sequencing sample was made of PBMCs. These receptors were collected from a woman aged 40-49 years in good health and CMV-seronegative.

This clone came up a few times. The rearrangement uses TRBV12-5 and TRBJ2-3, with TRBD2 identical over 12 bases. This CDR3 contains 18 residues. Germline V gene sequence: CDR1 LGHNT, CDR2 FRNRAP. The V gene end was trimmed by 0 bases and the J gene end by 4 bases; junction bases not matched to a gene: 8. The CDR3 loop is CASGLVPRTSGVPDTQYF. CDR3 sequence (DNA): TGTGCTAGTGGTTTGGTACCCCGGACTAGCGGGGTCCCAGATACGCAGTATTTT.

This clone was counted only a few times. V and J are TRBV28 and TRBJ1-2, with 9 positions matching TRBD1. With 3 bases clipped from V and 4 bases from J, the junction kept 12 bases outside the gene matches. Germline V gives CDR1 MDHEN, CDR2 SYDVKM. The CDR3 runs 17 residues. CDR3 DNA: TGTGCCAGCAGTTTCCCGCCGGGACAGGGAGCCTCCTATGGCTACACCTTC. This encodes CASSFPPGQGASYGYTF.

The V gene is TRBV6-5, the J gene TRBJ1-2; possibly TRBD1 for D (5 bases). The CDR3 is 16 amino acids. V was clipped by 2 bases and J by 0 bases, with 13 bases between them. The V gene's germline CDR1 is MNHEY and CDR2 SVGAGI. This CDR3 is CASSYGAALANYGYTF. CDR3 in DNA: TGTGCCAGCAGTTACGGGGCAGCTTTAGCTAACTATGGCTACACCTTC.

The chain uses TRBV5-1 and TRBJ1-1; D is ambiguous. Trimming took 0 bases from V and 6 from J, leaving 9 bases between them. CDR1 is SGHRS, CDR2 YFSETQ, per germline. The CDR3 totals 13 residues. The CDR3 here is CASSLAGSPEAFF. The CDR3 DNA sequence: TGCGCCAGCAGCTTGGCGGGGTCCCCTGAAGCTTTCTTT.

The chain is built from TRBV7-2 and TRBJ2-2, with TRBD2 matching 11 bases. The CDR3 contains 16 residues. Germline V gene sequence: CDR1 SGHTA, CDR2 FQGNSA. Unmatched junction bases numbered 1, after V lost 3 bases and J lost 1 base. DNA of the CDR3: TGTGCCAGCAGCTTCGGACTAGCGGGGAACACCGGGGAGCTGTTTTTT. This sequence encodes CASSFGLAGNTGELFF.

The table lists this clone with a count of one. The chain links TRBV6-1 to TRBJ1-5; 10 bases align to TRBD1. The CDR3 is made up of 18 amino acids. Trimming took 3 bases from V and 3 from J; bases not matched to a gene: 11. Germline V CDR1 and CDR2: MNHNS, SASEGT. As DNA, the CDR3 is TGTGCCAGCAGTGAGGGACAGGGGTCCTCCCATCCCAATCAGCCCCAGCATTTT. Translation gives CASSEGQGSSHPNQPQHF.

The V gene is TRBV7-9, the J gene TRBJ1-1, with D possibly matching TRBD1 (5 bases). CDR3 length: 14 residues. V lost 4 bases, J lost 0 bases, and 9 bases lay in between. Germline CDR1 reads SEHNR; CDR2 reads FQNEAQ (reference sequence). DNA of the CDR3: TGTGCCAGCAGCTCAACGGGGGTGAACACTGAAGCTTTCTTT. It translates to CASSSTGVNTEAFF.

This chain joins TRBV7-2 and TRBJ1-5; D is uncertain. The CDR3 extends over 12 amino acids. Trimming shortened V by 5 bases and J by 3 bases, and 5 bases separated the two germline ends. CDR1 and CDR2 from the germline V gene are SGHTA and FQGNSA. The CDR3 region has the DNA TGTGCCAGCAGCCCGTACAATCAGCCCCAGCATTTT. Residues: CASSPYNQPQHF.

The sample holds one count of this clone. The gene calls are TRBV30 and TRBJ1-4; 7 bases map to TRBD1. The CDR3 length is 14 residues. The V segment lost 1 base and the J segment 8 bases; nucleotides outside the gene matches: 7. Germline CDR1 reads GTSNPN; CDR2 reads SVGIG (reference sequence). This CDR3 is CAWSGGGLREKLFF. The CDR3, as DNA: TGTGCCTGGAGTGGAGGGGGCCTGCGAGAAAAACTGTTTTTT.

The chain recombines TRBV7-2 with TRBJ2-1, with 7 bases identical to TRBD1. In germline, CDR1 is SGHTA, CDR2 FQGNSA. There are 14 residues in the CDR3. J gave up 8 bases and V 4 bases, and 8 bases lay outside the gene matches. The CDR3 spells CASSSGQRADEQFF. The CDR3 DNA is TGTGCCAGCAGCTCGGGACAGCGAGCGGATGAGCAGTTCTTC. Full variable domain (missing parts from reference TRBV7-2 and TRBJ2-1): GAGVSQSPSNKVTEKGKDVELRCDPISGHTALYWYRQSLGQGLEFLIYFQGNSAPDKSGLPSDRFSAERTGGSVSTLTIQRTQQEDSAVYLCASSSGQRADEQFFGPGTRLTVL.

The chain employs TRBV7-3 and TRBJ2-1; D possibly corresponds to TRBD2 (5 bases). V was trimmed by 5 bases and J by 1 base, leaving 12 bases between them. Germline CDR1 SGHTA, CDR2 FQGTGA. This CDR3 is 15 amino acids long. CDR3 protein: CASSLAPGSYNEQFF. The CDR3 nucleotides read TGTGCCAGCAGCCTGGCTCCGGGGTCCTACAATGAGCAGTTCTTC. The full variable domain, with the rest looked up from reference TRBV7-3 and TRBJ2-1, is GAGVSQTPSNKVTEKGKYVELRCDPISGHTALYWYRQSLGQGPEFLIYFQGTGAADDSGLPNDRFFAVRPEGSVSTLKIQRTERGDSAVYLCASSLAPGSYNEQFFGPGTRLTVL.

The chain couples TRBV19 to TRBJ1-5; TRBD1 matches 8 bases. The germline V gene has CDR1 LNHDA and CDR2 SQIVND (reference sequence). The CDR3 covers 14 residues. Trimming cost V 7 bases and J 7 bases; bases outside gene matches: 9. For the CDR3, the DNA is TGTGCCAGTAAGACTCCAGGGGGCGGACAGCCCCAGCATTTT. Amino acids: CASKTPGGGQPQHF. The full variable domain, rest sourced from reference TRBV19 and TRBJ1-5, is DGGITQSPKYLFRKEGQNVTLSCEQNLNHDAMYWYRQDPGQGLRLIYYSQIVNDFQKGDIAEGYSVSREKKESFPLTVTSAQKNPTAFYLCASKTPGGGQPQHFGDGTRLSIL.

The rearrangement links TRBV29-1 to TRBJ1-4; no definite D call. V was clipped by 7 bases and J by 7 bases, with 10 bases between them. The CDR3 length is 11 residues. Germline CDR1 SQVTM, CDR2 ANQGSEA. CDR3 nucleotide sequence: TGCAGCGCCTCCAAAGCTGAAAAACTGTTTTTT. Translation gives CSASKAEKLFF.

V usage is TRBV5-1 and J usage is TRBJ2-1, with TRBD1 matching 8 bases. This CDR3 has 16 amino acids. After removal of 4 bases from V and 5 bases from J, the junction contained 11 bases not matched to a gene. CDR1 and CDR2 (germline): SGHRS, YFSETQ. The CDR3 loop is CASSTHRGQGNNEQFF. CDR3 DNA sequence: TGCGCCAGCAGCACTCATAGAGGACAGGGCAACAATGAGCAGTTCTTC.

The gene calls are TRBV28 and TRBJ1-2, with 9 nucleotides matching TRBD1. The CDR3 runs to 15 residues. V dropped 5 bases and J dropped 2; count of bases not matched to a gene: 6. Germline lookup yields CDR1 MDHEN and CDR2 SYDVKM. The CDR3 region is CASSRPGTGNYGYTF. In nucleotides, the CDR3 is TGTGCCAGCAGTCGGCCCGGGACAGGGAACTATGGCTACACCTTC.

This clone has just one count. The chain recombines TRBV5-3 with TRBJ1-1; TRBD1 agrees at 8 bases. TRBV5-3 belongs to the ORF category, with a function that is uncertain. This CDR3 is built from 18 residues. The J segment lost 5 bases and the V segment lost 0 bases, leaving 15 bases of the junction unmatched. CDR3 in amino acids: CARSLGPSVRGHGTEAFF. In DNA, the CDR3 is TGTGCCAGAAGCTTGGGACCATCGGTCAGGGGGCACGGAACTGAAGCTTTCTTT.

This chain joins TRBV7-9 and TRBJ2-3; a weak D match, TRBD2 (5 bases). CDR3 length equals 13 residues. V lost 3 bases and J 2 bases, leaving 6 bases between the germline ends. Germline V gene lookup returns CDR1 SEHNR and CDR2 FQNEAQ (reference sequence). The CDR3 here is CASSLDFTDTQYF. The CDR3 DNA reads as TGTGCCAGCAGCTTGGACTTCACAGATACGCAGTATTTT.

J is TRBJ1-1 and V is TRBV7-2, with TRBD1 matching 8 bases. V was pared by 5 bases and J by 5 bases, with 16 bases of the junction left unmatched. The CDR3 sequence is 17 residues long. Looked up from germline, CDR1 is SGHTA and CDR2 is FQGNSA. CDR3 sequence (DNA): TGTGCCAGCAGCGGGACGTCAACAGGGGGGGGGAGGACTGAAGCTTTCTTT. It translates to CASSGTSTGGGRTEAFF.